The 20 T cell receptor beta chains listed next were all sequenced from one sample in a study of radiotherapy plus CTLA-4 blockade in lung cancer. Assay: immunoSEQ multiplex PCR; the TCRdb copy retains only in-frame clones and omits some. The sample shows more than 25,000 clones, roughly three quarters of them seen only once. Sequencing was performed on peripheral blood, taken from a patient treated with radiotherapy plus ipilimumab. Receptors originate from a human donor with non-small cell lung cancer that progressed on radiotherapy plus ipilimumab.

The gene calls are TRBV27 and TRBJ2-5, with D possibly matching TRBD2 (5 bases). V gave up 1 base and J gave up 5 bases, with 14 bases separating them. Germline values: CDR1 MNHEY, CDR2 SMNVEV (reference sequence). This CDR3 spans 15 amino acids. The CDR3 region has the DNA TGTGCCAGCAGTTTATTTGTGGGAGCGGTGGAGACCCAGTACTTC. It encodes CASSLFVGAVETQYF.

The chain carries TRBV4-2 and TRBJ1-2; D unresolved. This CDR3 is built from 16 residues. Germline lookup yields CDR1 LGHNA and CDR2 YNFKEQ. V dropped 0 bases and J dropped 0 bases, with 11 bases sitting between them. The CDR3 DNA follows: TGTGCCAGCAGCCAAGATCGGACGAACGCTAACTATGGCTACACCTTC. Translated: CASSQDRTNANYGYTF.

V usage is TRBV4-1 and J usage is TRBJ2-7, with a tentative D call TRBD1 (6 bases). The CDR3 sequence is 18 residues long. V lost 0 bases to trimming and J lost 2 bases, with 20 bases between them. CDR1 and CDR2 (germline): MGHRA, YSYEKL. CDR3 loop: CASSQDLRSGGYAYEQYF. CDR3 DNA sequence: TGCGCCAGCAGCCAAGATCTTCGTAGTGGGGGCTACGCCTACGAGCAGTACTTC.

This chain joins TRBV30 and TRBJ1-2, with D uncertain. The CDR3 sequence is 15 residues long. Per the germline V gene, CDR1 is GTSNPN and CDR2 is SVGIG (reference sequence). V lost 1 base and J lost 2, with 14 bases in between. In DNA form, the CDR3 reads TGTGCCTGGAGTGCAGCTGGCCCGGGGAACTATGGCTACACCTTC. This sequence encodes CAWSAAGPGNYGYTF.

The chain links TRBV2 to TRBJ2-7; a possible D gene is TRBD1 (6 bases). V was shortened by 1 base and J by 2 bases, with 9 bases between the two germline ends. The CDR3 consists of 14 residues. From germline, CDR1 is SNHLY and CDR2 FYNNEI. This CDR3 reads CASSEGRGAYEQYF. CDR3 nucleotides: TGTGCCAGCAGTGAAGGCAGGGGAGCCTACGAGCAGTACTTC. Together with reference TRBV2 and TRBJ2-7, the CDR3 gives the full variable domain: EPEVTQTPSHQVTQMGQEVILRCVPISNHLYFYWYRQILGQKVEFLVSFYNNEISEKSEIFDDQFSVERPDGSNFTLKIRSTKLEDSAMYFCASSEGRGAYEQYFGPGTRLTVT.

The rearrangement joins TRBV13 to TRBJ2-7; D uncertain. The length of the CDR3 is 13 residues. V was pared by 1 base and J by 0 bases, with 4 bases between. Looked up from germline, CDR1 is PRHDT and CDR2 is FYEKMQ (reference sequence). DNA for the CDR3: TGTGCCAGCAGCTTAGCCAACTCCTACGAGCAGTACTTC. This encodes CASSLANSYEQYF.

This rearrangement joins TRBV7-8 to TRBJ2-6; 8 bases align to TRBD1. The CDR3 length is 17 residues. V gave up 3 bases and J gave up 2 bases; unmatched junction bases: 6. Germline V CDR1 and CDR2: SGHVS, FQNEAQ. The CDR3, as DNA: TGTGCCAGCAGCTTCGGACAGGGAAGGGCTGGGGCCAACGTCCTGACTTTC. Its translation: CASSFGQGRAGANVLTF. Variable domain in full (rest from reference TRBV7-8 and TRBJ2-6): GAGVSQSPRYKVAKRGQDVALRCDPISGHVSLFWYQQALGQGPEFLTYFQNEAQLDKSGLPSDRFFAERPEGSVSTLKIQRTQQEDSAVYLCASSFGQGRAGANVLTFGAGSRLTVL.

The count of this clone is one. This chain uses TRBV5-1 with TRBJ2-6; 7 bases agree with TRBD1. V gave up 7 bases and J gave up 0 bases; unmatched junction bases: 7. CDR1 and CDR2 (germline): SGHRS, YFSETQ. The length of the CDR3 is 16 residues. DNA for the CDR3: TGCGCCAGCTTTCCGGGACAGAACTCTGGGGCCAACGTCCTGACTTTC. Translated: CASFPGQNSGANVLTF.

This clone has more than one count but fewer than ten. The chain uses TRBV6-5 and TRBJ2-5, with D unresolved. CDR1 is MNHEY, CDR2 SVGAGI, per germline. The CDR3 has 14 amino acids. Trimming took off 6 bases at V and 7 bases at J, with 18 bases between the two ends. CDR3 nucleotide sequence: TGTGCCAGCAGCCCTACAAGTGGAAGTATGACCCAGTACTTC. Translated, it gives CASSPTSGSMTQYF.

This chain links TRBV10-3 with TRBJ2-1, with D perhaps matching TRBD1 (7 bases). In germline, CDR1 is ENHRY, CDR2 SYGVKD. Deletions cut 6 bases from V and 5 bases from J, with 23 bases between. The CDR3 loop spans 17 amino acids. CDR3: CAIRSLQGGPGDNEQFF. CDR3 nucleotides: TGTGCCATCAGGTCACTTCAGGGGGGCCCGGGAGACAATGAGCAGTTCTTC.

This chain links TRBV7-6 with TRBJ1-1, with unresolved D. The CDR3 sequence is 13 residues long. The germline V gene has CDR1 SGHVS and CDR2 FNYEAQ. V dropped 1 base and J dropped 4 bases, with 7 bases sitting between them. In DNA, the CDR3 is TGTGCCAGCAGCTTAGGACTCGGCACTGAAGCTTTCTTT. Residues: CASSLGLGTEAFF. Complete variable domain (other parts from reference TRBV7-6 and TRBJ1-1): GAGVSQSPRYKVTKRGQDVALRCDPISGHVSLYWYRQALGQGPEFLTYFNYEAQQDKSGLPNDRFSAERPEGSISTLTIQRTEQRDSAMYRCASSLGLGTEAFFGQGTRLTVV.

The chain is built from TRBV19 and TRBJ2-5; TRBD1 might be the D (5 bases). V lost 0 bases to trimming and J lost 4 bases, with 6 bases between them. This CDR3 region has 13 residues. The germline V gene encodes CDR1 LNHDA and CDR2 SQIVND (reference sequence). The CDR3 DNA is TGTGCCAGTAGTATAGATCAGGGAGAGACCCAGTACTTC. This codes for CASSIDQGETQYF.

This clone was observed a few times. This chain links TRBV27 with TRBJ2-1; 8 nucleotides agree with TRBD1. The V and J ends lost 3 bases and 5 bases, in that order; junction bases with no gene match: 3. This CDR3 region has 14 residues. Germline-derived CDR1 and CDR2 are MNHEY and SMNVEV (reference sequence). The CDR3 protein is CASSLRQGNNEQFF. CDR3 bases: TGTGCCAGCAGTTTGCGACAGGGGAACAATGAGCAGTTCTTC.

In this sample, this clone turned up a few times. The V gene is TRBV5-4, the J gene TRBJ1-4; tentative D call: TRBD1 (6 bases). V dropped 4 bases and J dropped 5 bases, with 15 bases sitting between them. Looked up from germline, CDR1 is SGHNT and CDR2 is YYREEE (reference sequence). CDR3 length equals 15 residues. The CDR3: CASSGGADRNEKLFF. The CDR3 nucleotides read TGTGCCAGCAGCGGGGGGGCGGACCGAAATGAAAAACTGTTTTTT.

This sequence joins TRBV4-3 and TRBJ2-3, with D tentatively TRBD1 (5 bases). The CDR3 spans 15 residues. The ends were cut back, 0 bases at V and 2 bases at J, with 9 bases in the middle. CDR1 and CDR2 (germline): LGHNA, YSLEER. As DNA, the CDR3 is TGCGCCAGCAGCCAAGAAGGGGTTTACACAGATACGCAGTATTTT. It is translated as CASSQEGVYTDTQYF.

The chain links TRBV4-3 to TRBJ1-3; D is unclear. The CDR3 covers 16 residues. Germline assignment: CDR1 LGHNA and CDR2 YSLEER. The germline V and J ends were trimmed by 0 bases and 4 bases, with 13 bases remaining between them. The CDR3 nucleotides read TGCGCCAGCAGCCAAGAAACTTACCAGACAGGAAACACCATATATTTT. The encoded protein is CASSQETYQTGNTIYF.

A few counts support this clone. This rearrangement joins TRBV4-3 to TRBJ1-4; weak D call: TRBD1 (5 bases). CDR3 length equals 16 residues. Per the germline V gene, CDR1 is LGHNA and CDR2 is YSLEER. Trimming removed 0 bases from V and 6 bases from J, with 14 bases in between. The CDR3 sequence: CASSQDMGREDEKLFF. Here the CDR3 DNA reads TGCGCCAGCAGCCAAGATATGGGCAGGGAGGATGAAAAACTGTTTTTT.

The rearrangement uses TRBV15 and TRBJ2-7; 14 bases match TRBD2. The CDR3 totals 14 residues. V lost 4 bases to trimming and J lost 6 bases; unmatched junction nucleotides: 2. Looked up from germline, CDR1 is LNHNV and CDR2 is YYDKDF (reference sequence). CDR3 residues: CATSTGLAGGEQYF. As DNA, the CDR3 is TGTGCCACCAGCACAGGACTAGCGGGAGGCGAGCAGTACTTC.

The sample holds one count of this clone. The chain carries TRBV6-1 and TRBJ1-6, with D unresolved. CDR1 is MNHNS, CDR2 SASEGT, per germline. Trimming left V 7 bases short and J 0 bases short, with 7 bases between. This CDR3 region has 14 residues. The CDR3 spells CASTRLSYNSPLHF. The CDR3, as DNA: TGTGCCAGCACCCGTCTCTCCTATAATTCACCCCTCCACTTT.

Written as DNA, the CDR3 is TGTGCCAGTAGTATTGGGCAGGTCTATGGCTACACCTTC. Residues: CASSIGQVYGYTF. V gene TRBV19 combines with J gene TRBJ1-2; D gene unclear. The germline V gene has CDR1 LNHDA and CDR2 SQIVND (reference sequence). The CDR3 has 13 amino acids. Deletions cut 3 bases from V and 4 bases from J, with 9 bases between.